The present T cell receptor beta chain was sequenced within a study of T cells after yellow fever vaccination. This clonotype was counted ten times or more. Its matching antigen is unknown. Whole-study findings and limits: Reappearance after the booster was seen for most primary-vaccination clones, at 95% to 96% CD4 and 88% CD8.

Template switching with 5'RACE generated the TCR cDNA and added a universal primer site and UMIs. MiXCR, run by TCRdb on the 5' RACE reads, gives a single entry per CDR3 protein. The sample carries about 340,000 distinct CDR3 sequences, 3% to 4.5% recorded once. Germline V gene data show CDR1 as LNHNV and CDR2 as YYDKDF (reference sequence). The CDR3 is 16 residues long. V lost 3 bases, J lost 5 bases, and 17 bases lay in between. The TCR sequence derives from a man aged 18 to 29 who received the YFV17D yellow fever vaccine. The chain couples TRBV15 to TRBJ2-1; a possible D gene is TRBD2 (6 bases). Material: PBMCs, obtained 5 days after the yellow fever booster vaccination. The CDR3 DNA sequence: TGTGCCACCAGCAGCACCGGGACTGCCTTCGACAATGAGCAGTTCTTC. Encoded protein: CATSSTGTAFDNEQFF.